These T cell receptor beta chains were read from a single sample in a study of blood T cells in healthy people across ages. Via MiXCR, TCRdb re-called the 5' RACE reads, giving one row per CDR3 protein. The sample lists some 800,000 distinct CDR3 sequences, 40% to 50% occurring once. The specimen sequenced was blood. Receptors originate from a man aged 60 to 69 in good health. The CDR3 runs from the conserved cysteine through the conserved F or W. D genes are given only for firm matches. Size is stated for part of the rows, as once, few or many counts, or as a class when the clone is expanded.

V gene	clone size	J gene	D gene	CDR3 protein	CDR3 DNA
TRBV7-2	.	TRBJ2-1	.	CASSLEPDVTETQFF	TGTGCCAGCAGCTTGGAACCCGACGTTACAGAGACCCAGTTCTTC
TRBV7-2	.	TRBJ2-5	.	CASSAPPGGETQYF	TGTGCCAGCAGCGCGCCGCCCGGGGGAGAGACCCAGTACTTC
TRBV2	.	TRBJ2-6	.	CASADLGPNVLTF	TGTGCCAGCGCAGATCTGGGGCCCAACGTCCTGACTTTC
TRBV9	many	TRBJ1-5	.	CASSVDAGMGQPQHF	TGTGCCAGCAGCGTAGATGCAGGGATGGGTCAGCCCCAGCATTTT
TRBV6-2/TRBV6-3	.	TRBJ2-1	TRBD2	CASSYRSSGGQYDEQFF	TGTGCCAGCAGTTACCGTTCTAGCGGGGGGCAATACGATGAGCAGTTCTTC
TRBV13	.	TRBJ2-5	.	CASSRRPGTAPRETQYF	TGTGCCAGCAGCAGACGACCCGGGACTGCCCCCCGGGAGACCCAGTACTTC
TRBV15	.	TRBJ2-7	.	CATSRTRCYEQYF	TGTGCCACCAGCAGGACACGATGCTACGAGCAGTACTTC
TRBV9	few	TRBJ2-5	TRBD1	CASSAGTALGRYF	TGTGCCAGCAGCGCTGGGACAGCCTTAGGGCGGTACTTC
TRBV10-3	many	TRBJ1-4	.	CAIRPGHTTTNEKLFF	TGTGCCATCAGACCGGGACACACAACAACTAATGAAAAACTGTTTTTT
TRBV20-1	.	TRBJ2-7	.	CSAPGEPPYEQYF	TGCAGTGCCCCAGGGGAACCCCCCTACGAGCAGTACTTC
TRBV7-9	few	TRBJ2-1	TRBD1	CARSGSGQGFINEQFF	TGTGCCAGATCGGGATCGGGACAGGGATTCATCAATGAGCAGTTCTTC
TRBV3-1	.	TRBJ2-5	TRBD2	CASSLGRAGKLGETQYF	TGTGCCAGCAGCCTGGGACGAGCGGGGAAGCTGGGCGAGACCCAGTACTTC
TRBV20-1	.	TRBJ1-1	TRBD1	CSAREPTGGGTEAFF	TGCAGTGCTAGAGAGCCTACAGGGGGTGGAACTGAAGCTTTCTTT
TRBV28	few	TRBJ1-4	.	CASSLTGGDEKLFF	TGCGCCAGCAGCTTAACTGGGGGAGATGAAAAACTGTTTTTT
TRBV20-1	few	TRBJ2-5	TRBD1	CSASRAQGARETQYF	TGCAGTGCTAGCCGCGCACAGGGGGCGCGGGAGACCCAGTACTTC
TRBV20-1	.	TRBJ2-7	.	CSAKGYEQYF	TGCAGTGCCAAGGGTTACGAGCAGTACTTC
TRBV25-1	.	TRBJ2-7	.	CASSECWGTWQYEQYF	TGTGCCAGCAGTGAATGTTGGGGGACATGGCAATACGAGCAGTACTTC
TRBV29-1	once	TRBJ2-1	.	CSVVRGIRNEQFF	TGCAGCGTTGTCCGGGGGATAAGGAATGAGCAGTTCTTC
TRBV28	few	TRBJ1-2	.	CASSPGDKEVYGYTF	TGTGCCAGCAGTCCGGGGGACAAGGAGGTCTATGGCTACACCTTC
TRBV27	.	TRBJ2-7	.	CASSPGPGQLNEQYF	TGTGCCAGCAGTCCAGGACCAGGCCAACTCAATGAGCAGTACTTC
TRBV7-2	few	TRBJ2-7	.	CASSSQGFEQYF	TGTGCCAGCAGCTCGCAGGGATTTGAGCAGTACTTC
TRBV7-9	.	TRBJ2-1	TRBD2	CASSDAGGSPYNEQFF	TGTGCCAGCAGCGACGCGGGGGGAAGCCCCTACAATGAGCAGTTCTTC
TRBV28	.	TRBJ2-2	.	CASTRAADTGELFF	TGTGCCAGCACCCGTGCCGCCGACACCGGGGAGCTGTTTTTT
TRBV4-3	few	TRBJ2-4	.	CASSQGQLAKNIQYF	TGCGCCAGCAGCCAAGGACAGTTAGCCAAAAACATTCAGTACTTC
TRBV18	.	TRBJ2-7	.	CASSRGWGTDEQYF	TGTGCCAGCTCACGGGGCTGGGGGACCGACGAGCAGTACTTC
TRBV10-3	.	TRBJ1-2	.	CAISEGFKGGGYTF	TGTGCCATCAGTGAAGGGTTCAAGGGTGGTGGCTACACCTTC
TRBV7-8	.	TRBJ1-5	.	CASSLSAQGGNQPQHF	TGTGCCAGCAGCTTATCGGCTCAGGGAGGCAATCAGCCCCAGCATTTT
TRBV7-2	.	TRBJ2-1	.	CASSRGAWNEQFF	TGTGCCAGCAGCCGGGGGGCTTGGAATGAGCAGTTCTTC